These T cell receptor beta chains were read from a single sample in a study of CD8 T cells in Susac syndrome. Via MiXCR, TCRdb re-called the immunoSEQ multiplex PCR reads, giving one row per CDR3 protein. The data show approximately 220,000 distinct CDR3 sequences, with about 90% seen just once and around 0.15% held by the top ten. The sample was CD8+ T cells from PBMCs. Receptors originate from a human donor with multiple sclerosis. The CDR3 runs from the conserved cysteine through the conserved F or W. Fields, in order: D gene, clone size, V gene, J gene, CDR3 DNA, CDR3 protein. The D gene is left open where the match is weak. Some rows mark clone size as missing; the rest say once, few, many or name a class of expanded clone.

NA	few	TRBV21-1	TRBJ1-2	TGTGCCAGCAGCAAACCCCGGGCGGGGCAGGCGGACGAGAACTATGGCTACACCTTC	CASSKPRAGQADENYGYTF
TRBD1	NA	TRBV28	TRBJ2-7	TGTGCCAGCAGTTCAAGGACAGGCCCCACTAGCTCCTACGAGCAGTACTTC	CASSSRTGPTSSYEQYF
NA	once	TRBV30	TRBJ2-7	TGTGCCGCCCAACAGGGAGGCCACTACGAGCAGTACTTC	CAAQQGGHYEQYF
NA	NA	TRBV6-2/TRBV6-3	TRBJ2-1	TGTGCCAGCGACAATTGGGACTCGAGGAATGAGCAGTTCTTC	CASDNWDSRNEQFF
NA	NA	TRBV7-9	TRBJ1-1	TGTGCCAACAGCTTAGAGCCTGAAGCTTTCTTT	CANSLEPEAFF
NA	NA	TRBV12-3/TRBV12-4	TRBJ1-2	TGTGCCAGCAGGCCGGCCCCTGGACGGAAGTATGGCTACACCTTC	CASRPAPGRKYGYTF
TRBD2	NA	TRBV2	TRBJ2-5	TGTGCCAGCAGTGAAGCGCACGGGGCGGGAGCGGAAGAGACCCAGTACTTC	CASSEAHGAGAEETQYF
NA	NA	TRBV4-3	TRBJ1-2	TGCGCCAGCAGCCAAGAACAGGGATCCGACTATGGCTACACCTTC	CASSQEQGSDYGYTF
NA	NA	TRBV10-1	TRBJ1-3	TGCGCCAGCAGTGACGGGGGAACTGGAAACACCATATATTTT	CASSDGGTGNTIYF
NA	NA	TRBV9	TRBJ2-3	TGTGCCAGCAGCGTAGACTTAGATACGCAGTATTTT	CASSVDLDTQYF
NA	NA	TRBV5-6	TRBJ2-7	TGTGCCAGCAGCTCGGTTGTTTCCGACTACGAGCAGTACTTC	CASSSVVSDYEQYF
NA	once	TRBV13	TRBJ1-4	TGTGCCAGCAGCCCCGAGGGTGTCAGGGGAGGAACTAATGAAAAACTGTTTTTT	CASSPEGVRGGTNEKLFF
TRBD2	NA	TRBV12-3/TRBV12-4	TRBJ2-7	TGTGCCAGCAGTCCGCTAGCGGGATCCACCTACGAGCAGTACTTC	CASSPLAGSTYEQYF
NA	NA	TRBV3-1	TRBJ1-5	TGTGCCAGCAGCCAAGACTGGACAGATAGCAATCAGCCCCAGCATTTT	CASSQDWTDSNQPQHF
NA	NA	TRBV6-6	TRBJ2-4	TGTGCCAGCAGGCCGGCTTCACGCGAAAACATTCAGTACTTC	CASRPASRENIQYF
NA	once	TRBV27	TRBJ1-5	TGTGCCAGCAGTTTAATGTCAGAAGGTAGCAATCAGCCCCAGCATTTT	CASSLMSEGSNQPQHF
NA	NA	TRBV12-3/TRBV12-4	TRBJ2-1	TGTGCCAGCACCCACCCCGGGGGCAATGAGCAGTTCTTC	CASTHPGGNEQFF
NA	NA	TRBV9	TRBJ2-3	TGTGCCAGCAGCGTAGGGGGCCTCACCGGAGATACGCAGTATTTT	CASSVGGLTGDTQYF
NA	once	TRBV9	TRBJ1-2	TGTGCCAGCAGCGCCGGTGGGGGGGCCCTATCTAACTATGGCTACACCTTC	CASSAGGGALSNYGYTF
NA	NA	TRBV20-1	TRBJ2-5	TGCAGTGCTCCACGCTGGGACCCCGTGGGGGAGACCCAGTACTTC	CSAPRWDPVGETQYF
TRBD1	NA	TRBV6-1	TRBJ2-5	TGTGCCAGCAGTGATTGGGACAGGTCGACCCAGTACTTC	CASSDWDRSTQYF
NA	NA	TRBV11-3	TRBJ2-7	TGTGCCAGCAGCCCGGACACGACCTACGAGCAGTACTTC	CASSPDTTYEQYF
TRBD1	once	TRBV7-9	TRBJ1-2	TGTGCCAGCAGCCCACAGGGGGGGCTTTTCGTCTATGGCTACACCTTC	CASSPQGGLFVYGYTF
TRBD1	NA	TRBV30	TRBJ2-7	TGTGCCTGGGACGGGACAGGCTCCTACGAGCAGTACTTC	CAWDGTGSYEQYF
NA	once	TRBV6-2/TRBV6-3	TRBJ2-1	TGTGCCAGCAGCCGAACTAGCCCAGAGCAGTTCTTC	CASSRTSPEQFF
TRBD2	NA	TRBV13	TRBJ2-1	TGTGCCAGCAGCTTAGGGGGGGAGGGCGACAATGAGCAGTTCTTC	CASSLGGEGDNEQFF
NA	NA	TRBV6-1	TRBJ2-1	TGTGCCAGCAGGGTTTACCAGGGGAGCTCCTACAATGAGCAGTTCTTC	CASRVYQGSSYNEQFF
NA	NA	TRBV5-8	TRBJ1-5	TGTGCCAGCAGCTTGGCAGGATTTATGGGTCAGCCCCAGCATTTT	CASSLAGFMGQPQHF
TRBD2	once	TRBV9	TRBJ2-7	TGTGCCAGCAGCCCGCCCAGCGGGAGGGGGTACGAGCAGTACTTC	CASSPPSGRGYEQYF
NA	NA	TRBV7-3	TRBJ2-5	TGTGCCAGCACTCCCCGGAGCGAGACCCAGTACTTC	CASTPRSETQYF
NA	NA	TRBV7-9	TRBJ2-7	TGTGCCAGCAGCTCGTATAAGGACCACTCCTACGAGCAGTACTTC	CASSSYKDHSYEQYF
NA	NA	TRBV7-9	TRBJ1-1	TGTGCCAGCAGCTCGCCGACAGCCATCGTTGAAGCTTTCTTT	CASSSPTAIVEAFF
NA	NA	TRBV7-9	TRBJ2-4	TGTGCCAGCAGCTTAAGCGCCAGCCCTTATTCCCAAAACATTCAGTACTTC	CASSLSASPYSQNIQYF
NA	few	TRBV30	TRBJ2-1	TGTGCCCGGAGGAACCTGGCCCCTGGACAGCCGAATGAGCAGTTCTTC	CARRNLAPGQPNEQFF
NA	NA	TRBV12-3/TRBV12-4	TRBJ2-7	TGTGCCAGCCAGTTAGGAGCGAAGAGCGGGCAGTACTTC	CASQLGAKSGQYF
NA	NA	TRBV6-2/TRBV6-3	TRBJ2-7	TGTGCCAGCAGTTACTCCACGACAGGTTCCCTCTACGAGCAGTACTTC	CASSYSTTGSLYEQYF
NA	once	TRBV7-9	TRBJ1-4	TGTGCCAGCAGCATGTCTACAGGGATACTTAATGAAAAACTGTTTTTT	CASSMSTGILNEKLFF
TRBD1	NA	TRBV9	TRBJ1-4	TGTGCCAGCAGCCCCAGGACAGGCGAGGAAAAACTGTTTTTT	CASSPRTGEEKLFF
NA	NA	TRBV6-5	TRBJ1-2	TGTGCCAGCAGTTCCGCGGCCGAAAGCTATGGCTACACCTTC	CASSSAAESYGYTF
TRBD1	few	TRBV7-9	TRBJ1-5	TGTGCCAGCAGCTTGGGAGACAGGGCAGTCCAGCATTTT	CASSLGDRAVQHF
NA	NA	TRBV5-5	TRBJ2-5	TGTGCCAGCAGCGGGATGGTTGGACATTGGGGAGAGACCCAGTACTTC	CASSGMVGHWGETQYF